One and the same sample provided the 23 T cell receptor beta chains below, sequenced in a study of blood T cell repertoires in COVID-19. Clones were sequenced by immunoSEQ multiplex PCR, and TCRdb holds only the in-frame ones, with some missing. In the table there are fewer than 110,000 clones, approximately 88% of which are singletons. The sequencing sample was made of peripheral blood. These receptors were obtained from a human donor in a cohort sampled during active COVID-19.

This chain links TRBV29-1 with TRBJ1-2; D unresolved. The V gene's germline CDR1 is SQVTM and CDR2 ANQGSEA. V lost 7 bases and J lost 0, with 9 bases in between. The CDR3 contains 12 residues. This CDR3 is CSAKSANYGYTF. The CDR3 DNA follows: TGCAGCGCCAAGTCGGCTAACTATGGCTACACCTTC.

The chain couples TRBV15 to TRBJ2-2; possibly TRBD2 for D (6 bases). The germline V gene has CDR1 LNHNV and CDR2 YYDKDF (reference sequence). Trimming left V 4 bases short and J 5 bases short, with 17 bases between. The CDR3 is 16 residues long. The CDR3 DNA sequence: TGTGCCACCAGCAACGATCCGGGACTGAGGACCGGGGAGCTGTTTTTT. Its protein product is CATSNDPGLRTGELFF.

The J gene is TRBJ2-1, the V gene TRBV15, with D uncertain. Trimming took 0 bases from V and 5 from J, leaving 5 bases between them. Germline V gene lookup returns CDR1 LNHNV and CDR2 YYDKDF (reference sequence). CDR3 size: 13 residues. The CDR3 loop reads CATSRDSDNEQFF. CDR3 bases: TGTGCCACCAGCAGAGATAGTGACAATGAGCAGTTCTTC.

CDR3 nucleotides: TGCGCCAGCAGCAGAGACAGGCAGAACACCGGGGAGCTGTTTTTT. Its translation is CASSRDRQNTGELFF. This rearrangement joins TRBV5-1 to TRBJ2-2; tentative D call: TRBD1 (6 bases). CDR3 length: 15 residues. Germline V CDR1 and CDR2: SGHRS, YFSETQ. V lost 4 bases and J 1 base, leaving 11 bases between the germline ends. The full variable domain, in which reference TRBV5-1 and TRBJ2-2 provide the parts outside the CDR3, is KAGVTQTPRYLIKTRGQQVTLSCSPISGHRSVSWYQQTPGQGLQFLFEYFSETQRNKGNFPGRFSGRQFSNSRSEMNVSTLELGDSALYLCASSRDRQNTGELFFGEGSRLTVL.

The chain is built from TRBV6-5 and TRBJ1-1; TRBD1 might be the D (5 bases). Germline CDR1 is MNHEY and CDR2 is SVGAGI. V was clipped by 4 bases and J by 4 bases, with 13 bases between them. This CDR3 comprises 14 residues. The chain's CDR3 is CASSSGGGATEAFF. The CDR3, as DNA: TGTGCCAGCAGTTCGGGTGGCGGGGCCACTGAAGCTTTCTTT.

CDR3 nucleotides: TGTGCCAGCAGCCGTTACCAGGGGGGAGGCGAGCAGTACTTC. Protein sequence: CASSRYQGGGEQYF. The chain has TRBV3-1 (or the pseudogene TRBV3-2) and TRBJ2-7, with D perhaps TRBD1 (7 bases). V shed 4 bases and J shed 6 bases, with 16 bases lying between them. The V gene's germline CDR1 is LGHDT and CDR2 YNNKEL (reference sequence). This CDR3 spans 14 amino acids.

The chain employs TRBV5-1 and TRBJ1-5; 8 bases map to TRBD1. Looked up from germline, CDR1 is SGHRS and CDR2 is YFSETQ. The CDR3 runs to 17 residues. Trimming at V came to 5 bases and at J to 0 bases, leaving 10 bases not matched to a gene. CDR3 DNA sequence: TGCGCCAGCAGGGCCGGGACAGGAGATTATAGCAATCAGCCCCAGCATTTT. Encoded protein: CASRAGTGDYSNQPQHF.

This clone was counted a single time. The V and J genes are TRBV12-3 or TRBV12-4 and TRBJ1-2; D is perhaps TRBD1 (6 bases). This CDR3 is 12 amino acids long. Trimming took 6 bases from V and 5 from J, leaving 10 bases between them. CDR3 DNA: TGTGCCAGCAGCCTCCAGGGGTATGGCTACACCTTC. It encodes CASSLQGYGYTF.

This sequence joins TRBV9 and TRBJ1-6, with a weak D call TRBD1 (5 bases). The V and J ends lost 0 bases and 10 bases respectively, with 11 bases between them. The CDR3 has 14 residues. The V gene's germline CDR1 is SGDLS and CDR2 YYNGEE. The CDR3 DNA sequence: TGTGCCAGCAGCGTAGCTACAGGAAACTCACCCCTCCACTTT. Translation: CASSVATGNSPLHF.

The chain couples TRBV5-6 to TRBJ2-2, with D perhaps TRBD2 (6 bases). This CDR3 region has 16 residues. The germline V gene has CDR1 SGHDT and CDR2 YYEEEE. V dropped 0 bases and J dropped 5 bases, with 14 bases sitting between them. The CDR3 region is CASSLVGGAVTGELFF. CDR3 sequence (DNA): TGTGCCAGCAGCTTGGTCGGCGGGGCGGTAACCGGGGAGCTGTTTTTT.

The chain employs TRBV5-1 and TRBJ1-2; no clear D. Deletions cut 4 bases from V and 2 bases from J, with 9 bases between. CDR3 length: 13 residues. Germline lookup yields CDR1 SGHRS and CDR2 YFSETQ. The CDR3 here is CASSPPENYGYTF. The CDR3 DNA is TGCGCCAGCAGCCCCCCGGAGAACTATGGCTACACCTTC.

J is TRBJ2-6 and V is TRBV5-1; 8 bases map to TRBD2. The CDR3 totals 18 residues. CDR1 is SGHRS, CDR2 YFSETQ, per germline. J was trimmed by 0 bases and V by 1 base; bases with no gene match: 6. The chain's CDR3 is CASSLIASGLSGANVLTF. CDR3 in DNA: TGCGCCAGCAGCTTGATTGCTAGCGGGCTCTCTGGGGCCAACGTCCTGACTTTC.

This clone has a single count. The chain recombines TRBV29-1 with TRBJ1-3; the match to TRBD1 covers 8 bases. Germline values: CDR1 SQVTM, CDR2 ANQGSEA. The CDR3 covers 11 residues. Germline trimming cut 7 bases from V and 8 bases from J; bases unmatched to any gene: 4. In DNA form, the CDR3 reads TGCAGCGCAGACAGGGGACACACCATATATTTT. Translation gives CSADRGHTIYF.

The genes are TRBV5-7 and TRBJ1-4, with no clear D. TRBV5-7 is an ORF; its function is uncertain. Between the trimmed V and J ends, which lost 4 bases and 3 bases, there was a span of 16 bases. The CDR3 totals 16 residues. The CDR3 spells CASSPTRRAANEKLFF. The CDR3 nucleotides are TGTGCCAGCAGCCCCACCCGGCGGGCGGCTAATGAAAAACTGTTTTTT.

The chain combines TRBV19 with TRBJ1-2, with 8 bases fitting TRBD1. The CDR3 consists of 15 residues. Germline values: CDR1 LNHDA, CDR2 SQIVND (reference sequence). V dropped 4 bases and J dropped 4; count of bases not matched to a gene: 8. CDR3 DNA: TGTGCCAGTAGTACCTCCGGCAGGGGGCTCTATGGCTACACCTTC. This codes for CASSTSGRGLYGYTF.

The chain joins TRBV6-6 to TRBJ2-1; tentative D call: TRBD2 (5 bases). The CDR3 extends over 14 amino acids. CDR1 and CDR2 from the germline V gene are MNHNY and SVGAGI (reference sequence). V shed 2 bases and J shed 4 bases, with 9 bases lying between them. In nucleotides, the CDR3 is TGTGCCAGCAGTTACCCCGGACTGTACAATGAGCAGTTCTTC. Its translation is CASSYPGLYNEQFF.

The gene calls are TRBV6-5 and TRBJ2-7; 9 bases agree with TRBD1. J lost 3 bases, V lost 5 bases, and 5 bases had no gene match. Germline V lookup: CDR1 MNHEY, CDR2 SVGAGI. The CDR3 spans 14 residues. This chain's CDR3 is CASSKSGQGYEQYF. The CDR3 coding sequence is TGTGCCAGCAGTAAATCGGGACAGGGCTACGAGCAGTACTTC.

The chain joins TRBV2 to TRBJ2-3; TRBD2 matches 12 bases. With V trimmed by 6 bases and J by 0 bases, 16 bases remained unmatched. From germline, CDR1 is SNHLY and CDR2 FYNNEI. The CDR3 is 20 amino acids. As DNA, the CDR3 is TGTGCCAGCAGCTACCCTATTTATACTAGCGGGGGGACTAGCACAGATACGCAGTATTTT. It codes for CASSYPIYTSGGTSTDTQYF. Full variable domain (remainder filled in from reference TRBV2 and TRBJ2-3): EPEVTQTPSHQVTQMGQEVILRCVPISNHLYFYWYRQILGQKVEFLVSFYNNEISEKSEIFDDQFSVERPDGSNFTLKIRSTKLEDSAMYFCASSYPIYTSGGTSTDTQYFGPGTRLTVL.

This sequence joins TRBV27 and TRBJ1-5; D remains unclear. Between the trimmed V and J ends, which lost 0 bases and 7 bases, there was a span of 7 bases. There are 13 residues in the CDR3. Germline CDR1 MNHEY, CDR2 SMNVEV (reference sequence). CDR3 nucleotide sequence: TGTGCCAGCAGTTTATCGAGGGAGCAGCCCCAGCATTTT. Residues: CASSLSREQPQHF.

This clone has just a few counts. The V gene is TRBV3-1 (or the pseudogene TRBV3-2), the J gene TRBJ2-7; 7 positions agree with TRBD1. The V gene's germline CDR1 is LGHDT and CDR2 YNNKEL (reference sequence). V was pared by 4 bases and J by 2 bases, with 11 bases of the junction left unmatched. This CDR3 has 16 amino acids. The chain's CDR3 is CASSPPGWDSTYEQYF. The CDR3, as DNA: TGTGCCAGCAGCCCCCCTGGGTGGGACAGCACCTACGAGCAGTACTTC.

The chain recombines TRBV5-1 with TRBJ1-1, with TRBD1 as a possible D gene (6 bases). The length of the CDR3 is 14 residues. Per the germline V gene, CDR1 is SGHRS and CDR2 is YFSETQ. V was clipped by 2 bases and J by 5 bases, with 13 bases between them. CDR3 nucleotide sequence: TGCGCCAGCAGCTTACAGGGTGATTGGACTGAAGCTTTCTTT. It codes for CASSLQGDWTEAFF.

This chain joins TRBV12-3 or TRBV12-4 and TRBJ2-7; a possible D gene is TRBD2 (5 bases). CDR3 length: 12 amino acids. V lost 9 bases and J 1 base, leaving 10 bases between the germline ends. This chain's CDR3 is CASSTGSYEQYF. For the CDR3, the DNA is TGTGCCAGTTCTACGGGATCCTACGAGCAGTACTTC.

J is TRBJ1-5 and V is TRBV27; 8 bases map to TRBD1. Losses at the gene ends were 4 bases for V and 7 bases for J; bases not matched to a gene: 6. This CDR3 contains 14 residues. Germline-derived CDR1 and CDR2 are MNHEY and SMNVEV (reference sequence). Written as DNA, the CDR3 is TGTGCCAGCAGTTCCAGGGGGCGCGGGCAGCCCCAGCATTTT. Translation gives CASSSRGRGQPQHF.